These 31 T cell receptor beta chains share one sample of origin, sequenced in a study of cytomegalovirus exposure and HLA in healthy donors. PCR employed 60 Vbeta and 13 Jbeta primers. Repertoires were generated with immunoSEQ multiplex PCR, while TCRdb's copy carries only in-frame clones and drops some. Among roughly 150,000 clones, 80% were seen once, and the ten largest hold 2% to 2.5%. The sample taken for sequencing was PBMCs. The receptors here all came from a male donor in good health and CMV-seronegative.

The V and J genes are TRBV6-5 and TRBJ1-1; the match to TRBD1 covers 7 bases. The CDR3 spans 14 residues. Germline values: CDR1 MNHEY, CDR2 SVGAGI. V shed 2 bases, J shed 7 bases, and the junction held 7 bases outside the gene matches. The CDR3 loop reads CASSYGPRQGEAFF. CDR3 nucleotides: TGTGCCAGCAGTTACGGACCCAGACAGGGTGAAGCTTTCTTT.

The V gene is TRBV30, the J gene TRBJ2-2, with 9 nucleotides matching TRBD2. The ends lost 2 bases at V and 7 bases at J; junction bases unmatched: 8. CDR3 length: 15 residues. From germline, CDR1 is GTSNPN and CDR2 SVGIG (reference sequence). CDR3 region: CAWSRKGLAGGELFF. Here the CDR3 DNA reads TGTGCCTGGAGTCGAAAGGGACTAGCTGGCGGGGAGCTGTTTTTT.

The V call is TRBV10-2, the J call TRBJ1-5, with D perhaps matching TRBD1 (5 bases). The V end was cut by 2 bases, the J end by 0 bases, with 11 bases between. From germline, CDR1 is WSHSY and CDR2 SAAADI. The CDR3 runs 16 residues. The CDR3 loop is CASSEPQVTSNQPQHF. CDR3 bases: TGCGCCAGCAGTGAGCCACAGGTTACTAGCAATCAGCCCCAGCATTTT.

The rearrangement uses TRBV27 and TRBJ2-6; D not resolved. V shed 2 bases and J shed 2 bases, with 16 bases lying between them. Germline V gene data show CDR1 as MNHEY and CDR2 as SMNVEV (reference sequence). This CDR3 spans 18 amino acids. The CDR3, as DNA: TGTGCCAGCAGTTTAGCGGTAGTCGGTGTAGCTGGGGCCAACGTCCTGACTTTC. Translation: CASSLAVVGVAGANVLTF. The full variable domain, completed using reference TRBV27 and TRBJ2-6, is EAQVTQNPRYLITVTGKKLTVTCSQNMNHEYMSWYRQDPGLGLRQIYYSMNVEVTDKGDVPEGYKVSRKEKRNFPLILESPSPNQTSLYFCASSLAVVGVAGANVLTFGAGSRLTVL.

The V gene is TRBV27, the J gene TRBJ1-1, with 9 positions matching TRBD1. V was clipped by 6 bases and J by 4 bases; unmatched bases: 6. There are 14 residues in the CDR3. CDR1 and CDR2 (germline): MNHEY, SMNVEV (reference sequence). CDR3 in amino acids: CASSRQGVGTEAFF. CDR3 DNA: TGTGCCAGCAGCCGACAGGGGGTCGGCACTGAAGCTTTCTTT.

The V call is TRBV4-2, the J call TRBJ2-7; D perhaps matches TRBD2 (6 bases). Germline V gene sequence: CDR1 LGHNA, CDR2 YNFKEQ. Trimming left V 3 bases short and J 4 bases short, with 22 bases between. This CDR3 comprises 17 residues. This chain's CDR3 is CASSHSLWGDREYEQYF. The DNA for the CDR3 is TGTGCCAGCAGCCATTCCCTTTGGGGGGATCGGGAGTACGAGCAGTACTTC.

The chain recombines TRBV7-9 with TRBJ2-1; maybe TRBD2 (5 bases). Looked up from germline, CDR1 is SEHNR and CDR2 is FQNEAQ (reference sequence). CDR3 size: 12 residues. Deletions cut 5 bases from V and 7 bases from J, with 9 bases between. The DNA of the CDR3 is TGTGCCAGCAGCACTCCGGGGAATGAGCAGTTCTTC. Translating it yields CASSTPGNEQFF.

A few counts support this clone. This rearrangement joins TRBV4-1 to TRBJ1-1; D gene uncertain. The V and J ends lost 0 bases and 2 bases respectively, with 7 bases between them. The CDR3 loop spans 14 amino acids. Germline-derived CDR1 and CDR2 are MGHRA and YSYEKL. This chain's CDR3 is CASSQDRGNTEAFF. As DNA, the CDR3 is TGCGCCAGCAGCCAAGACCGGGGAAACACTGAAGCTTTCTTT.

The chain couples TRBV6-1 to TRBJ1-5; no firm D call. The V gene's germline CDR1 is MNHNS and CDR2 SASEGT. The ends were cut back, 2 bases at V and 5 bases at J, with 10 bases in the middle. The CDR3 sequence is 14 residues long. CDR3 DNA: TGTGCCAGCAGTGAATGGCGCGGGGATCAGCCCCAGCATTTT. Its protein product is CASSEWRGDQPQHF.

The gene calls are TRBV7-2 and TRBJ2-7, with 15 positions matching TRBD2. This CDR3 region has 17 residues. Per the germline V gene, CDR1 is SGHTA and CDR2 is FQGNSA. V lost 3 bases, J lost 4 bases, and 7 bases stayed unmatched. In DNA form, the CDR3 reads TGTGCCAGCAGCTTGGGGGGACTAGCGGGGGGCCAGTACGAGCAGTACTTC. Translation gives CASSLGGLAGGQYEQYF. Looking up the rest from reference TRBV7-2 and TRBJ2-7 gives the full variable domain: GAGVSQSPSNKVTEKGKDVELRCDPISGHTALYWYRQSLGQGLEFLIYFQGNSAPDKSGLPSDRFSAERTGGSVSTLTIQRTQQEDSAVYLCASSLGGLAGGQYEQYFGPGTRLTVT.

The rearrangement uses TRBV2 and TRBJ1-3, with D possibly being TRBD1 (5 bases). Deletions cut 0 bases from V and 0 bases from J, with 15 bases between. The CDR3 sequence is 18 residues long. Per the germline V gene, CDR1 is SNHLY and CDR2 is FYNNEI. The CDR3 reads CASSEAFAGQSSGNTIYF. The CDR3 region has the DNA TGTGCCAGCAGTGAAGCGTTTGCAGGGCAGAGCTCTGGAAACACCATATATTTT.

The V and J genes are TRBV20-1 and TRBJ1-1; D ambiguous. CDR1 DFQATT and CDR2 SNEGSKA come from the germline V gene (reference sequence). The V end was cut by 5 bases, the J end by 3 bases, with 7 bases between. The CDR3 sequence is 11 residues long. CDR3 sequence (DNA): TGCAGTGCTGTCGGGGACACTGAAGCTTTCTTT. Translation gives CSAVGDTEAFF.

The gene calls are TRBV5-1 and TRBJ2-1; 9 bases are a match to TRBD2. The CDR3 sequence is 16 residues long. Germline V lookup: CDR1 SGHRS, CDR2 YFSETQ. After removal of 4 bases from V and 6 bases from J, the junction contained 11 bases not matched to a gene. CDR3 in amino acids: CASSLWSGGPGNEQFF. CDR3 sequence (DNA): TGCGCCAGCAGCCTGTGGAGCGGGGGGCCCGGCAATGAGCAGTTCTTC.

The chain has TRBV7-2 and TRBJ1-1, with TRBD1 matching over 7 bases. The J segment lost 0 bases and the V segment lost 0 bases, leaving 13 bases of the junction unmatched. The CDR3 consists of 19 residues. Germline values: CDR1 SGHTA, CDR2 FQGNSA. The CDR3 sequence: CASSLARQGRIELNTEAFF. The DNA for the CDR3 is TGTGCCAGCAGCTTAGCACGACAGGGCCGGATAGAACTGAACACTGAAGCTTTCTTT.

The chain carries TRBV7-2 and TRBJ2-1; perhaps TRBD2 as D (5 bases). The CDR3 covers 12 residues. V lost 4 bases, J lost 10 bases, and 11 bases lay in between. The germline V gene has CDR1 SGHTA and CDR2 FQGNSA. CDR3 amino acids: CASSSDFREQFF. As DNA, the CDR3 is TGTGCCAGCAGCTCGGACTTTAGGGAGCAGTTCTTC.

The chain joins TRBV19 to TRBJ1-2, with D tentatively TRBD1 (5 bases). Germline V CDR1 and CDR2: LNHDA, SQIVND (reference sequence). Deletions cut 9 bases from V and 2 bases from J, with 10 bases between. This CDR3 region has 12 residues. CDR3: CASDDRNYGYTF. CDR3 in DNA: TGTGCCAGCGACGACAGAAACTATGGCTACACCTTC.

This clone has a single count. The genes are TRBV5-4 and TRBJ2-2; 7 nucleotides align to TRBD1. Germline CDR1 is SGHNT and CDR2 is YYREEE (reference sequence). Trimming cost V 3 bases and J 1 base; bases outside gene matches: 3. This CDR3 has 15 residues. CDR3 sequence reads: CASSSNRGNTGELFF. CDR3 sequence (DNA): TGTGCCAGCAGCTCGAACAGGGGGAACACCGGGGAGCTGTTTTTT.

The chain has TRBV27 and TRBJ1-6; 10 bases are shared with TRBD1. This CDR3 comprises 18 residues. V shed 4 bases and J 5 bases; nucleotides not matched to a gene: 11. The germline CDR1 and CDR2 sequences are MNHEY and SMNVEV (reference sequence). In nucleotides, the CDR3 is TGTGCCAGCAGTTCCTCGACAGGGGGCGGTCTAGATAATTCACCCCTCCACTTT. It translates to CASSSSTGGGLDNSPLHF.

This chain joins TRBV6-5 and TRBJ2-7, with a weak D call TRBD1 (5 bases). CDR1 and CDR2 from the germline V gene are MNHEY and SVGAGI. The CDR3 contains 16 residues. V was trimmed by 0 bases and J by 1 base, leaving 13 bases between them. This chain's CDR3 is CASSYSSRTSSYEQYF. The CDR3 region has the DNA TGTGCCAGCAGTTACTCTTCTAGGACATCATCCTACGAGCAGTACTTC.

The chain recombines TRBV6-4 with TRBJ2-2; maybe TRBD2 (5 bases). CDR1 and CDR2 from the germline V gene are MRHNA and SNTAGT. With 6 bases removed from V and 4 bases from J, the gap between germline ends came to 9 bases. The CDR3 has 13 amino acids. CDR3 nucleotide sequence: TGTGCCAGCAGGCTCGAGGGCACCGGGGAGCTGTTTTTT. This codes for CASRLEGTGELFF.

In DNA form, the CDR3 reads TGTGCCAGCAGCCCGGGACTCTCCTACGAGCAGTACTTC. Amino acids: CASSPGLSYEQYF. V is TRBV7-6 and J is TRBJ2-7, with TRBD2 as a possible D gene (6 bases). Germline CDR1 is SGHVS and CDR2 is FNYEAQ. The CDR3 loop spans 13 amino acids. V was clipped by 5 bases and J by 0 bases, with 8 bases between them.

This clone was counted between two and nine times. The chain is built from TRBV18 and TRBJ2-2; a possible D gene is TRBD1 (6 bases). In germline, CDR1 is KGHSH, CDR2 LQKENI. Between the trimmed V and J ends, which lost 3 bases and 6 bases, there was a span of 11 bases. The CDR3 sequence is 14 residues long. In DNA, the CDR3 is TGTGCCAGCTCACCTTCCTCAGGGGCCGGGGAGCTGTTTTTT. Translated: CASSPSSGAGELFF.

The CDR3 loop reads CASSLTLDTQYF. The CDR3 nucleotides are TGCGCCAGCAGCTTGACTCTGGATACGCAGTATTTT. This sequence joins TRBV5-1 and TRBJ2-3; no clear D. CDR1 is SGHRS and CDR2 is YFSETQ in the germline V gene. V was pared by 1 base and J by 6 bases, with 6 bases between. The CDR3 length is 12 residues. Combining the CDR3 with reference TRBV5-1 and TRBJ2-3 gives the whole variable domain KAGVTQTPRYLIKTRGQQVTLSCSPISGHRSVSWYQQTPGQGLQFLFEYFSETQRNKGNFPGRFSGRQFSNSRSEMNVSTLELGDSALYLCASSLTLDTQYFGPGTRLTVL.

The chain links TRBV6-6 to TRBJ1-1; 9 bases are shared with TRBD1. The CDR3 has 16 residues. The germline V gene has CDR1 MNHNY and CDR2 SVGAGI (reference sequence). The trim removed 0 bases at V and 7 bases at J, leaving 9 bases unmatched. The CDR3 loop is CASSYSYMTGGHEAFF. The CDR3 bases are TGTGCCAGCAGTTACTCCTACATGACAGGGGGACATGAAGCTTTCTTT.

This clone appeared once. The gene calls are TRBV12-5 and TRBJ1-5; no reliable D call. V lost 0 bases and J lost 4, with 13 bases in between. CDR1 is LGHNT, CDR2 FRNRAP, per germline. The CDR3 sequence is 16 residues long. This CDR3 reads CASGLVLGQKNQPQHF. In DNA, the CDR3 is TGTGCTAGTGGTTTGGTACTAGGGCAGAAAAATCAGCCCCAGCATTTT.

This chain uses TRBV5-4 with TRBJ1-2; tentatively, D is TRBD1 (6 bases). This CDR3 is built from 15 residues. Trimming stripped 4 bases from V and 8 bases from J, with 21 bases between. In germline, CDR1 is SGHNT, CDR2 YYREEE (reference sequence). CDR3: CASSLEGQGVRGYTF. The CDR3 coding sequence is TGTGCCAGCAGCCTAGAGGGACAAGGGGTTAGAGGCTACACCTTC.

There are a few counts of this clone. CDR3 in amino acids: CASSVATTISGVYGYTF. DNA for the CDR3: TGTGCCAGCAGCGTAGCTACTACGATTTCGGGGGTCTATGGCTACACCTTC. The gene calls are TRBV9 and TRBJ1-2, with D possibly TRBD1 on 5 matching bases. Germline lookup yields CDR1 SGDLS and CDR2 YYNGEE. V lost 0 bases to trimming and J lost 4 bases, with 19 bases between them. The CDR3 has 17 amino acids.

The chain uses TRBV6-1 and TRBJ1-5; tentatively, D is TRBD1 (6 bases). CDR3 length: 16 residues. CDR1 MNHNS and CDR2 SASEGT come from the germline V gene. The V and J ends lost 1 base and 1 base respectively, with 11 bases between them. The CDR3 sequence: CASSEVIGQSNQPQHF. For the CDR3, the DNA is TGTGCCAGCAGTGAAGTAATTGGACAGAGCAATCAGCCCCAGCATTTT.

The chain couples TRBV2 to TRBJ1-1; no clear D gene. V was shortened by 5 bases and J by 1 base, with 8 bases between the two germline ends. The CDR3 is 13 amino acids. Germline assignment: CDR1 SNHLY and CDR2 FYNNEI. CDR3 coding DNA: TGTGCCAGCAGTTCCACAACGAACACTGAAGCTTTCTTT. Amino acid sequence: CASSSTTNTEAFF.

The chain couples TRBV28 to TRBJ2-7; D possibly corresponds to TRBD1 (5 bases). The length of the CDR3 is 13 residues. The germline gives CDR1 MDHEN, CDR2 SYDVKM. V lost 5 bases, J lost 7 bases, and 15 bases lay in between. The CDR3 region is CASSRTPSWEQYF. CDR3 DNA: TGTGCCAGCAGTCGGACACCCTCCTGGGAGCAGTACTTC. Complete variable domain (other parts from reference TRBV28 and TRBJ2-7): DVKVTQSSRYLVKRTGEKVFLECVQDMDHENMFWYRQDPGLGLRLIYFSYDVKMKEKGDIPEGYSVSREKKERFSLILESASTNQTSMYLCASSRTPSWEQYFGPGTRLTVT.

The chain has TRBV14 and TRBJ1-5, with 7 bases identical to TRBD1. The CDR3 totals 18 residues. Germline assignment: CDR1 SGHDN and CDR2 FVKESK. The V and J ends lost 1 base and 9 bases, in that order; junction bases with no gene match: 18. The CDR3 DNA is TGTGCCAGCAGCCAAGTCTCTTTGACAGGGTCCCCTGGGCGGCCCCAGCATTTT. Translated, it gives CASSQVSLTGSPGRPQHF.